Listed below are T cell receptor beta chains from one sample, sequenced in a study of CD8+CD57+ T cells in acquired aplastic anemia. Each CDR3 protein is one row after TCRdb ran MiXCR on the reads. The profile covers 200,000 to 250,000 distinct CDR3 sequences, with 60% to 65% appearing a single time and approximately 30% taken by the ten largest. The specimen sequenced was sorted CD4+, CD8+, or CD8+CD57+ T cells (not recorded which) from PBMCs. These receptor sequences come from a human donor in good health. Both conserved end residues are part of each CDR3. The D gene is left open where the match is weak. Clone size is not always given. Where it is, it says once, few, many or a class for expanded clones.

V	D	size	J	CDR3	DNA
TRBV4-1	NA	many	TRBJ2-7	CASSQGTIYEQYF	TGCGCCAGCAGCCAAGGGACCATCTACGAGCAGTACTTC
TRBV7-9	NA	NA	TRBJ2-3	CASTRRDTQYF	TGTGCCAGCACCCGCCGTGATACGCAGTATTTT
TRBV15	TRBD2	NA	TRBJ2-1	CATSRDGGGEQFF	TGTGCCACCAGCAGAGATGGGGGAGGGGAGCAGTTCTTC
TRBV5-1	TRBD2	NA	TRBJ2-1	CASSALAGGNNEQFF	TGCGCCAGCAGCGCACTAGCGGGAGGAAACAATGAGCAGTTCTTC
TRBV7-9	NA	NA	TRBJ1-4	CASSQAATTNEKLFF	TGCGCCAGCAGCCAAGCGGCCACAACTAATGAAAAACTGTTTTTT
TRBV5-1	NA	NA	TRBJ1-1	CASSLRRGTEAFF	TGCGCCAGCAGCTTGCGCAGGGGCACTGAAGCTTTCTTT
TRBV10-1	TRBD1	NA	TRBJ2-1	CASSPSEGTAEQFF	TGCGCCAGCAGTCCGTCCGAAGGGACAGCGGAGCAGTTCTTC
TRBV11-2	NA	many	TRBJ1-1	CASSLLAGSNTEAFF	TGTGCCAGCAGCTTATTAGCAGGGTCGAACACTGAAGCTTTCTTT
TRBV2	NA	NA	TRBJ2-3	CASFRGLRDTQYF	TGTGCCAGCTTTCGGGGGCTGAGAGATACGCAGTATTTT
TRBV11-3	NA	NA	TRBJ2-2	CASSPWTAPGELFF	TGTGCCAGCAGCCCATGGACAGCCCCCGGGGAGCTGTTTTTT
TRBV20-1	NA	NA	TRBJ2-7	CSAREGGAAYEQYF	TGCAGTGCTAGAGAGGGAGGCGCTGCCTACGAGCAGTACTTC
TRBV7-2	NA	many	TRBJ1-3	CASSVQVPDSGNTIYF	TGTGCCAGCAGCGTTCAGGTCCCTGACTCTGGAAACACCATATATTTT
TRBV3-1	TRBD2	many	TRBJ2-7	CASSFRLAGVEYEQYF	TGTGCCAGCAGCTTCCGACTAGCGGGAGTAGAGTACGAGCAGTACTTC
TRBV10-3	NA	many	TRBJ2-7	CAISDNPDIQYEQYF	TGTGCCATCAGTGACAACCCGGACATCCAATACGAGCAGTACTTC
TRBV6-5	TRBD2	few	TRBJ2-7	CASSPSSGGAIVNEQYF	TGTGCCAGCTCACCCAGTAGCGGGGGGGCAATAGTCAACGAGCAGTACTTC
TRBV10-3	NA	NA	TRBJ2-2	CATVDYANTGELFF	TGTGCCACCGTAGACTACGCGAACACCGGGGAGCTGTTTTTT
TRBV19	NA	NA	TRBJ1-1	CASSMGFGGAFF	TGTGCCAGTAGTATGGGTTTCGGGGGAGCTTTCTTT
TRBV25-1	NA	NA	TRBJ1-4	CASNGRRNEKLFF	TGTGCCAGCAATGGCCGGAGAAATGAAAAACTGTTTTTT
TRBV6-6	NA	NA	TRBJ2-7	CASSYQAGRTSSSYEQYF	TGTGCCAGCAGTTATCAGGCGGGACGAACCTCTTCATCCTACGAGCAGTACTTC
TRBV2	NA	NA	TRBJ1-5	CASNRGNSNQPQHF	TGTGCCAGCAATCGGGGGAATAGCAATCAGCCCCAGCATTTT
TRBV20-1	TRBD2	many	TRBJ2-1	CSPTWTSGSILSYNEQFF	TGCAGTCCGACCTGGACTAGCGGGAGTATCCTCTCCTACAATGAGCAGTTCTTC
TRBV20-1	NA	NA	TRBJ2-1	CSAGAENEQFF	TGCAGTGCAGGGGCGGAGAATGAGCAGTTCTTC
TRBV15	NA	few	TRBJ1-5	CATSRAGQMNQPQHF	TGTGCCACCAGCAGAGCTGGACAGATGAATCAGCCCCAGCATTTT
TRBV25-1	NA	few	TRBJ2-5	CASSWGPKETQYF	TGTGCCAGCAGTTGGGGGCCCAAGGAGACCCAGTACTTC
TRBV13	NA	NA	TRBJ2-7	CASSWLARRGEQYF	TGTGCCAGCAGCTGGCTAGCAAGGAGAGGCGAGCAGTACTTC
TRBV15	NA	NA	TRBJ1-5	CATSRGDSNQPQHF	TGTGCCACCAGCCGCGGGGACAGCAATCAGCCCCAGCATTTT
TRBV30	TRBD1	few	TRBJ2-7	CAWDEPGQGVGEYF	TGTGCCTGGGACGAACCGGGACAGGGGGTCGGGGAGTACTTC
TRBV7-9	TRBD2	NA	TRBJ2-5	CASSPTLTSEEGETQYF	TGTGCCAGCAGCCCCACCCTGACTAGCGAGGAGGGGGAGACCCAGTACTTC
TRBV19	TRBD1	NA	TRBJ1-2	CASSSIRTGAVSNYGYTF	TGTGCCAGTAGTTCCATCCGGACAGGGGCCGTTTCTAACTATGGCTACACCTTC
TRBV4-1	TRBD1	many	TRBJ2-7	CASSQARTGLYEQYF	TGCGCCAGCAGCCAAGCCCGGACAGGCCTCTACGAGCAGTACTTC
TRBV12-3/TRBV12-4	TRBD1	many	TRBJ2-7	CASSAPRTGGYEQYF	TGTGCCAGCAGTGCCCCTAGGACAGGGGGTTACGAGCAGTACTTC
TRBV5-5	NA	many	TRBJ2-1	CASTYPGDNEQFF	TGTGCCAGCACCTACCCTGGGGACAATGAGCAGTTCTTC
TRBV6-2/TRBV6-3	NA	NA	TRBJ2-5	CASSLSRGGIKTQCF	TGTGCCAGCAGTTTGAGCAGGGGAGGAATTAAGACCCAGTGCTTC
TRBV13	TRBD1	once	TRBJ2-7	CASSVEGQTHEQYF	TGTGCCAGCAGCGTCGAGGGACAGACCCACGAGCAGTACTTC
TRBV2	TRBD1	NA	TRBJ1-4	CASSPGTGGATNEKLFF	TGTGCCAGCAGCCCAGGGACAGGGGGCGCAACTAATGAAAAACTGTTTTTT
TRBV11-2	TRBD1	NA	TRBJ2-5	CASSFRTGGPVQETQYF	TGTGCCAGCAGCTTCCGTACAGGGGGACCTGTTCAAGAGACCCAGTACTTC
TRBV15	TRBD2	NA	TRBJ2-7	CATSREGSGTYYEQYF	TGTGCCACCAGCAGAGAAGGTAGCGGGACCTACTACGAGCAGTACTTC
TRBV7-8	NA	once	TRBJ2-5	CASSLAQSGYYEQDF	TGCGCCAGCAGCTTAGCTCAATCGGGATACTACGAGCAGGACTTC
TRBV20-1	NA	once	TRBJ1-6	CSARVSQDNSPLHF	TGCAGTGCTAGAGTATCACAGGACAATTCACCCCTCCACTTT
TRBV4-2	NA	many	TRBJ2-7	CASSQGMAFSGEQYF	TGTGCCAGCAGCCAAGGAATGGCCTTTTCGGGAGAGCAGTACTTC
TRBV19	TRBD1	once	TRBJ1-2	CASSSQGQGDYGYTF	TGTGCCAGTAGTTCCCAAGGACAGGGAGACTATGGCTACACCTTC
TRBV19	NA	NA	TRBJ2-2	CASSIRTGELFF	TGTGCCAGTAGTATCAGGACCGGGGAGCTGTTTTTT
TRBV7-8	NA	once	TRBJ2-7	CASSPEGEQYF	TGTGCCAGCAGCCCAGAGGGGGAGCAGTACTTC
TRBV7-6	NA	many	TRBJ2-2	CASSLAEGRFTGELFF	TGTGCCAGCAGCTTAGCGGAGGGGAGATTCACCGGGGAGCTGTTTTTT
TRBV9	NA	NA	TRBJ1-3	CASSVGDGNTIYF	TGTGCCAGCAGCGTTGGGGACGGAAACACCATATATTTT